The T cell receptor beta chain under discussion was sequenced for a study of regulatory T cells in long-lasting Graves disease. General observations from the study: Accuracy may have been reduced by the small sample size.

Stated time point: newly diagnosed GD, antithyroid drugs for less than 3 months. Generation of the TCR library employed RNA extracted from PBMCs. Patients met American Thyroid Association criteria for Graves' disease. Assembly of TCR beta libraries relied on iRepertoire HTBI primers together with Arm-PCR of CDR3 regions. MiXCR was run by TCRdb on the multiplex PCR reads, yielding one entry per CDR3 protein. Among around 470,000 distinct CDR3 sequences, about 14% were seen once, and the ten largest hold approximately 17%. In the case of this clonotype: Its antigen is undetermined.

The same specimen was also included in a second study, on T cells in Graves' hyperthyroidism and ophthalmopathy.

This receptor was taken from a woman aged 45 to 65 with Graves disease. This material consisted of peripheral blood mononuclear cells (PBMCs), taken at new diagnosis, from a patient treated with antithyroid drugs.

This CDR3 is CASRPTSGVPYEQYF. The DNA for the CDR3 is TGCGCCAGCAGACCCACTAGCGGGGTCCCCTACGAGCAGTACTTC. The rearrangement uses TRBV5-1 and TRBJ2-7, with 10 bases aligning to TRBD2. Germline CDR1 and CDR2: SGHRS and YFSETQ. V trimming: 5 bases; J trimming: 2 bases; junction bases outside the gene matches: 7. CDR3 size: 15 residues.